The rows below give T cell receptor beta chains drawn from one sample of a study of T cell responses to AZD1222 COVID-19 vaccine. Only in-frame clones appear in the TCRdb table, and some are missing; sequencing was by immunoSEQ multiplex PCR. Of about 98,000 clones in the sample, approximately 86% were seen once. Material: peripheral blood, obtained on day 0 of AZD1222 vaccination. Every receptor here comes from an adult in good health. Each CDR3 is given with its conserved first and last residue. D genes are given only for firm matches. The size field is filled for only some rows; it gives once, few, many or a size class.

clone_size	v_call	d_call	j_call	cdr3_aa	cdr3_nt
.	TRBV5-4	.	TRBJ1-2	CASSLAGFGYTF	TGTGCCAGCAGCTTGGCAGGCTTTGGCTACACCTTC
once	TRBV7-3	TRBD2	TRBJ2-2	CASSLTVLAGVTGELFF	TGTGCCAGCAGCTTAACGGTGCTAGCGGGAGTCACCGGGGAGCTGTTTTTT
.	TRBV28	TRBD2	TRBJ2-1	CASRQGLAGGVGNEQFF	TGTGCCAGCAGACAAGGACTAGCGGGAGGAGTTGGCAATGAGCAGTTCTTC
once	TRBV7-3	TRBD2	TRBJ2-3	CASRPGLAGFPDTQYF	TGTGCCAGCAGACCCGGACTAGCGGGATTCCCAGATACGCAGTATTTT
.	TRBV9	.	TRBJ2-2	CASSVVGSRTGELFF	TGTGCCAGCAGCGTAGTCGGGAGTAGAACCGGGGAGCTGTTTTTT
.	TRBV5-5	.	TRBJ1-3	CASSPAVWGGNTIYF	TGTGCCAGCAGTCCCGCCGTCTGGGGCGGAAACACCATATATTTT
.	TRBV10-3	.	TRBJ1-1	CAISESQGRTEAFF	TGTGCCATCAGTGAGTCCCAGGGGCGGACTGAAGCTTTCTTT
.	TRBV11-2	TRBD2	TRBJ2-7	CASSLVLAESYEQYF	TGTGCCAGCAGCTTAGTCCTAGCGGAATCCTACGAGCAGTACTTC
.	TRBV7-6	.	TRBJ2-1	CASSFTGYQGNEQFF	TGTGCCAGCAGCTTTACTGGATATCAGGGCAATGAGCAGTTCTTC
.	TRBV7-2	.	TRBJ1-1	CASSPQGNGAGTEAFF	TGTGCCAGCAGCCCCCAGGGCAATGGGGCAGGCACTGAAGCTTTCTTT
.	TRBV28	TRBD2	TRBJ2-5	CASSSFMGLARGEETQYF	TGTGCCAGCAGTTCATTTATGGGACTAGCGAGAGGGGAAGAGACCCAGTACTTC
.	TRBV25-1	.	TRBJ1-2	CASSEYRGQNYGYTF	TGTGCCAGCAGTGAATATCGGGGCCAGAACTATGGCTACACCTTC
.	TRBV5-1	TRBD1	TRBJ1-1	CASSYDREDTEAFF	TGCGCCAGCAGTTACGACAGGGAGGACACTGAAGCTTTCTTT
.	TRBV7-3	TRBD1	TRBJ2-5	CASSRDSQETQYF	TGTGCCAGCAGCAGGGACAGCCAAGAGACCCAGTACTTC
.	TRBV7-3	TRBD2	TRBJ2-1	CASSQGTSGSYEQFF	TGTGCCAGCAGCCAAGGGACTAGCGGGAGCTATGAGCAGTTCTTC
.	TRBV28	.	TRBJ2-1	CATVLGGAGHNEQFF	TGTGCCACCGTCTTGGGGGGCGCCGGACACAATGAGCAGTTCTTC